Each of the 21 T cell receptor beta chains below was sequenced from the same sample in a study of cytomegalovirus exposure and HLA in healthy donors. It was with 60 Vbeta and 13 Jbeta primers that the PCR ran. The assay was immunoSEQ multiplex PCR, and TCRdb's table has in-frame clones only and misses some. The repertoire holds roughly 150,000 clones, approximately 80% seen once, with about 2.3% in the top ten. Sequencing was performed on PBMCs. The receptors derive from a male donor in good health and CMV-seronegative.

CDR3 DNA: TGTGCCTGGAGTGTATGGTCGGGACAGGGTCCAGATACGCAGTATTTT. Protein sequence: CAWSVWSGQGPDTQYF. This chain uses TRBV30 with TRBJ2-3, with 9 nucleotides matching TRBD1. The CDR3 length is 16 residues. The ends lost 0 bases at V and 4 bases at J; junction bases unmatched: 8. Germline values: CDR1 GTSNPN, CDR2 SVGIG (reference sequence). Combining the CDR3 with reference TRBV30 and TRBJ2-3 gives the whole variable domain SQTIHQWPATLVQPVGSPLSLECTVEGTSNPNLYWYRQAAGRGLQLLFYSVGIGQISSEVPQNLSASRPQDRQFILSSKKLLLSDSGFYLCAWSVWSGQGPDTQYFGPGTRLTVL.

This chain joins TRBV28 and TRBJ2-1; 12 bases align to TRBD2. This CDR3 is 17 amino acids long. Trimming at V came to 5 bases and at J to 9 bases, leaving 14 bases not matched to a gene. Germline V gene lookup returns CDR1 MDHEN and CDR2 SYDVKM. CDR3 sequence (DNA): TGTGCCAGCAGTCCGTTACGACTAGCGGGAGCGCGAGTTGAGCAGTTCTTC. Its translation is CASSPLRLAGARVEQFF.

A note on this clone: Compared with germline, one end of the junction differs, possibly owing to a read error. V usage is TRBV7-7 and J usage is TRBJ2-2; weak D call: TRBD1 (6 bases). Germline CDR1 SSHAT, CDR2 FNYEAQ (reference sequence). This CDR3 has 15 amino acids. CDR3 bases: TGTGCTAGCAGCTTAGGGACACAGAACACCGGGGAGCTGTTTTTT. Its protein is CASSLGTQNTGELFF.

In regard to this clone: The junction does not match germline at one end; this may be a read error. The chain is built from TRBV9 and TRBJ2-5, with 7 bases matching TRBD2. The CDR3 loop spans 20 amino acids. Germline CDR1 SGDLS, CDR2 YYNGEE. The CDR3 protein is CASSVPLEGGPRPEEEAQYF. Written as DNA, the CDR3 is TGTGCCAGCAGCGTACCATTGGAGGGAGGGCCGAGGCCGGAGGAAGAGGCCCAGTACTTC.

The chain employs TRBV2 and TRBJ2-1, with a possible D match to TRBD1 (5 bases). The germline V gene has CDR1 SNHLY and CDR2 FYNNEI. Deletions cut 6 bases from V and 0 bases from J, with 12 bases between. This CDR3 region has 15 residues. The CDR3 nucleotides read TGTGCCAGCAGGGGCCTGGACACCTCCTACAATGAGCAGTTCTTC. Its translation is CASRGLDTSYNEQFF.

The chain links TRBV19 to TRBJ2-1; 8 positions agree with TRBD1. Germline loops: CDR1 LNHDA, CDR2 SQIVND (reference sequence). The CDR3 totals 17 residues. The trim removed 1 base at V and 6 bases at J, leaving 11 bases unmatched. Here the CDR3 DNA reads TGTGCCAGTAGTATAGGGACAGGGACCCTTGATGCCAATGAGCAGTTCTTC. This codes for CASSIGTGTLDANEQFF.

In regard to this clone: One junction end disagrees with the germline gene, perhaps due to a read error. The V call is TRBV7-8, the J call TRBJ2-3, with 8 positions matching TRBD1. The germline CDR1 and CDR2 sequences are SGHVS and FQNEAQ. The CDR3 is made up of 14 amino acids. CDR3 sequence: CASSSSPGTGHLLF. The CDR3, as DNA: TGTGCCAGCAGCTCCAGTCCCGGGACAGGCCACCTTCTCTTT.

V and J are TRBV25-1 and TRBJ1-1; D is unresolved. The germline V gene has CDR1 MGHDK and CDR2 SYGVNS. Between the trimmed V and J ends, which lost 0 bases and 4 bases, there was a span of 9 bases. CDR3 length: 14 amino acids. As DNA, the CDR3 is TGTGCCAGCAGTGAATATTTGACGGGCACTGAAGCTTTCTTT. This gives the protein CASSEYLTGTEAFF.

The chain joins TRBV2 to TRBJ2-5, with 8 positions matching TRBD1. Germline CDR1 SNHLY, CDR2 FYNNEI. This CDR3 region has 13 residues. V was pared by 6 bases and J by 4 bases, with 4 bases of the junction left unmatched. CDR3 in DNA: TGTGCCAGCAGACAGGGGGGTACAGAGACCCAGTACTTC. Residues: CASRQGGTETQYF.

The V gene is TRBV9, the J gene TRBJ1-2; TRBD1 matches 10 bases. The J segment lost 8 bases and the V segment lost 4 bases, leaving 8 bases of the junction unmatched. Germline lookup yields CDR1 SGDLS and CDR2 YYNGEE. The CDR3 extends over 14 amino acids. CDR3 DNA: TGTGCCAGCAGCTCGGACAGGGGGTTTCGCGGCTACACCTTC. Amino acids: CASSSDRGFRGYTF.

This chain uses TRBV30 with TRBJ1-3; D unclear. The germline V and J ends were trimmed by 3 bases and 0 bases, with 18 bases remaining between them. The CDR3 length is 17 residues. Germline CDR1 GTSNPN, CDR2 SVGIG (reference sequence). The CDR3 nucleotides read TGTGCCTGGAGAAGAGCCTCCCTGACAAGCTCTGGAAACACCATATATTTT. Encoded protein: CAWRRASLTSSGNTIYF.

The chain employs TRBV27 and TRBJ1-3, with D tentatively TRBD1 (6 bases). The CDR3 length is 14 residues. Germline CDR1 is MNHEY and CDR2 is SMNVEV (reference sequence). Trimming cost V 5 bases and J 0 bases, with 8 bases left between them. The DNA of the CDR3 is TGTGCCAGCAGTAGGGGACACTCTGGAAACACCATATATTTT. Translated: CASSRGHSGNTIYF.

The gene calls are TRBV27 and TRBJ1-1; a possible D gene is TRBD1 (6 bases). The CDR3 length is 16 residues. Germline V CDR1 and CDR2: MNHEY, SMNVEV (reference sequence). Between the trimmed V and J ends, which lost 6 bases and 3 bases, there was a span of 20 bases. The CDR3 coding sequence is TGTGCCAGCAGCCCCTCGGGGGGCGAATCATACACTGAAGCTTTCTTT. As protein: CASSPSGGESYTEAFF.

This chain connects TRBV30 to TRBJ1-3; tentatively, D is TRBD1 (5 bases). Germline assignment: CDR1 GTSNPN and CDR2 SVGIG (reference sequence). The CDR3 sequence is 16 residues long. Trimming pared 4 bases from V and 4 bases from J, leaving 20 bases between. DNA for the CDR3: TGTGCCTGGAAGGGGCCTGGGGCCCACCGGGGAAACACCATATATTTT. It is translated as CAWKGPGAHRGNTIYF.

The chain couples TRBV19 to TRBJ2-5; D unclear. Trimming shortened V by 1 base and J by 1 base, and 7 bases separated the two germline ends. The germline V gene encodes CDR1 LNHDA and CDR2 SQIVND (reference sequence). The CDR3 contains 14 residues. CDR3 DNA: TGTGCCAGTAGTATAGGTCTCTCCCAAGAGACCCAGTACTTC. This sequence encodes CASSIGLSQETQYF. Supplemented by reference TRBV19 and TRBJ2-5, the full variable domain reads DGGITQSPKYLFRKEGQNVTLSCEQNLNHDAMYWYRQDPGQGLRLIYYSQIVNDFQKGDIAEGYSVSREKKESFPLTVTSAQKNPTAFYLCASSIGLSQETQYFGPGTRLLVL.

V is TRBV6-6 and J is TRBJ2-3; no clear D gene. V was cut by 5 bases and J by 5 bases, with 8 bases left in between. The CDR3 extends over 12 amino acids. CDR1 is MNHNY, CDR2 SVGAGI, per germline (reference sequence). The CDR3 here is CASSPTRDTQYF. CDR3 in DNA: TGTGCCAGCAGTCCTACTCGAGATACGCAGTATTTT.

The V and J genes are TRBV5-4 and TRBJ2-7; no clear D gene. This CDR3 region has 14 residues. Germline CDR1 SGHNT, CDR2 YYREEE (reference sequence). With 6 bases removed from V and 0 bases from J, the gap between germline ends came to 13 bases. The CDR3 DNA is TGTGCCAGCACCGACGACATGAGCTCCTACGAGCAGTACTTC. Translation: CASTDDMSSYEQYF.

This clone was counted only a few times. The rearrangement joins TRBV7-2 to TRBJ2-3; possibly TRBD2 for D (5 bases). CDR1 is SGHTA, CDR2 FQGNSA, per germline. CDR3 length: 13 amino acids. V lost 3 bases and J 6 bases, leaving 10 bases between the germline ends. Written as DNA, the CDR3 is TGTGCCAGCAGCTTCCTCCCGGGGGATACGCAGTATTTT. Translated: CASSFLPGDTQYF.

This chain uses TRBV28 with TRBJ2-5; 8 bases agree with TRBD2. The CDR3 runs 14 residues. V gave up 4 bases and J gave up 1 base; unmatched junction bases: 2. Germline assignment: CDR1 MDHEN and CDR2 SYDVKM. The CDR3 DNA is TGTGCCAGCAGTTCTGGACTAGCCCAAGAGACCCAGTACTTC. Translated: CASSSGLAQETQYF.

This chain uses TRBV19 with TRBJ2-1; no firm D call. Deletions cut 7 bases from V and 3 bases from J, with 7 bases between. The CDR3 totals 12 residues. Germline CDR1 LNHDA, CDR2 SQIVND (reference sequence). CDR3 sequence: CASNGRYNEQFF. The DNA for the CDR3 is TGTGCCAGTAATGGCCGCTACAATGAGCAGTTCTTC.

The sample holds one count of this clone. The chain links TRBV18 to TRBJ1-1; D perhaps matches TRBD1 (5 bases). This CDR3 spans 14 amino acids. Germline CDR1 and CDR2: KGHSH and LQKENI. With 4 bases removed from V and 5 bases from J, the gap between germline ends came to 14 bases. CDR3 coding DNA: TGTGCCAGCTCACTCCCCCAGGGTAGGACTGAAGCTTTCTTT. The encoded protein is CASSLPQGRTEAFF.